This paragraph reports one TCR beta chain. The target of this receptor is not known. No base quality information exists; no much larger clone differs at one position. These data come from a study of Graves' ophthalmopathy and Graves' hyperthyroidism (dated by TCRdb to 2016 to 2019). With respect to the entire study: Peripheral blood was collected at initial diagnosis, prior to any treatment. In total, approximately 140 blood samples were TCR-sequenced: under 45 ophthalmopathy, 80 or so hyperthyroidism and roughly 17 hyperthyroidism-to-ophthalmopathy patients. After sampling, hyperthyroidism patients received methimazole starting at 30 mg daily, and ophthalmopathy patients received high-dose intravenous methylprednisolone. In about six hyperthyroidism patients, the T-cell repertoires found in thyroid tissue were compared with those found in blood. To explore V-J signatures that separate ophthalmopathy from hyperthyroidism, a discovery set of 100 patients was enrolled, consisting of more than 40 with ophthalmopathy and around 60 with stable hyperthyroidism. An independent validation cohort was composed of around 19 hyperthyroidism patients and more than 15 patients who later progressed from hyperthyroidism to ophthalmopathy. The study used signatures of the TCR beta repertoire to tell Graves' ophthalmopathy apart from Graves' hyperthyroidism and to predict which patients would progress to ophthalmopathy. Results and caveats for the whole study, not just this receptor: No statistical method was used to predetermine the sample size, and group allocation was not hidden from the investigators. Most of the expanded thyroid clonotypes with a frequency above 0.001 were also detected in blood, and it was suggested that the thyroid immune response may be reflected by blood repertoires. In validation, the model predicted ophthalmopathy progression with about 71% sensitivity and roughly 72% specificity; eleven to twelve predicted patients were CT-confirmed with GO in a median of around 6 months. In cross-validation, the 13-signature model distinguished ophthalmopathy from stable hyperthyroidism with almost 90% sensitivity and nearly 82% specificity, and in the test set the corresponding values were about 80% and 75%.

There are 19 amino acids in the CDR3, from cysteine to phenylalanine inclusive. The entry retains the CDR3 DNA only, 57 bases that are in frame from base 1. Looking up the germline V gene (reference sequence) yields CDR1 DFQATT and CDR2 SNEGSKA. The junction shows trimming of 3 bases on V and 0 bases on J, plus 24 bases between the germline ends. Stable hyperthyroidism was defined as no progression to ophthalmopathy within 18 months of follow-up. Patients with hyperthyroidism were aged 18 to 65 years, had been newly diagnosed, and had a disease duration of less than 2 months. Patients were excluded if they had other autoimmune diseases, uncontrolled infections, pregnancy or lactation. Diagnosis was based on clinical symptoms, serum thyroxine, TRAb, thyroid ultrasound and orbital computed tomography. PBMCs were isolated from 8 to 10 ml of fresh peripheral blood by Ficoll-Paque density gradient centrifugation. Total RNA was extracted using Trizol reagent, and RNA quality was checked on an Agilent 2100 Bioanalyzer.

For repertoire sequencing, TCR beta CDR3 regions were amplified from RNA transcripts. The first round of RT-PCR was done with HTBI primers and the Qiagen OneStep RT-PCR kit, and was followed by a second round of multiplex PCR, then size selection and purification. Sequencing of the libraries was carried out on an Illumina HiSeq2000 in paired-end mode with 100 bp reads. As for the original processing: Reads were processed with SOAPnuke, discarding reads with adapters, uncalled bases, mean Phred below 15, or no exact constant-primer or identifier match. COPE v1.2.5 was used to merge high-quality paired reads. Clonotypes were defined as unique nucleotide sequences and were aligned to IMGT TRB V, D and J references using MiTCR v1.1. The analysis was limited to V-J combinations with a frequency above 0.0001, which together covered more than 98% of repertoires. For each V-J combination, a TCR clonal expansion and chaos score was defined as the ratio of F50 clonal expansion to chaos observed in the TCRdist matrix. Welch's t-statistics and random forest were used to narrow the features down to 10 to 15 V-J combinations, which were then fed into a naive Bayes classifier. Thyroid-blood repertoire similarity was quantified with the Morisita-Horn index. TCRdb trimmed the raw reads at Q25, called clones with MiXCR and kept productive beta chains. Each entry is one CDR3 protein sequence, shown with its most common DNA and genes. TCRdb's processing, not the authors' own work, is the source of the V and J calls. A total of about 370,000 distinct CDR3 sequences appear in this sample, approximately 17% of them only once. The ten largest clonotypes hold 2.4% of the sample.

The chain is assembled from TRBV20-1 and TRBJ1-5; the D gene is unclear. This clonotype originated in an adult woman with stable Graves' hyperthyroidism. The specimen was peripheral blood. The DNA reads TGCAGTGCTAGGATGCGGGGATGGGTTGGTCAAGTTAGCAATCAGCCCCAGCATTTT. Translation gives CSARMRGWVGQVSNQPQHF.